Sequencing of this T cell receptor (beta chain) was carried out in a study of T cells after yellow fever vaccination. Study-wide results and caveats: By day 5 rather than day 15, the secondary response had peaked, though it was weaker. There was a small share of clonotypes that showed up in both the CD4 and CD8 compartments. The booster saw the reappearance of most primary-vaccination clones (about 95% CD4, roughly 90% CD8).

One entry per CDR3 protein results from TCRdb running MiXCR on the 5' RACE reads. Altogether some 120,000 distinct CDR3 sequences are present, 7.5% to 10% being singletons, with the ten largest covering approximately 39%. About this clonotype: Antigen: not known.

This CDR3 is 15 amino acids long. Per germline, CDR1 SGHRS and CDR2 YFSETQ. With 3 bases clipped from V and 2 bases from J, the junction kept 4 bases outside the gene matches. The clonotype originates from a man younger than 35 who received the YFV17D yellow fever vaccine. The input for sequencing was CD8+ T cells sorted from PBMCs, taken on the day of the yellow fever booster vaccination. V and J are TRBV5-1 and TRBJ2-7; 11 nucleotides match TRBD1. CDR3 DNA: TGCGCCAGCAGCTCGGGACAGGGGGTTCCCTACGAGCAGTACTTC. Protein sequence: CASSSGQGVPYEQYF. The full variable domain, with the rest looked up from reference TRBV5-1 and TRBJ2-7, is KAGVTQTPRYLIKTRGQQVTLSCSPISGHRSVSWYQQTPGQGLQFLFEYFSETQRNKGNFPGRFSGRQFSNSRSEMNVSTLELGDSALYLCASSSGQGVPYEQYFGPGTRLTVT.